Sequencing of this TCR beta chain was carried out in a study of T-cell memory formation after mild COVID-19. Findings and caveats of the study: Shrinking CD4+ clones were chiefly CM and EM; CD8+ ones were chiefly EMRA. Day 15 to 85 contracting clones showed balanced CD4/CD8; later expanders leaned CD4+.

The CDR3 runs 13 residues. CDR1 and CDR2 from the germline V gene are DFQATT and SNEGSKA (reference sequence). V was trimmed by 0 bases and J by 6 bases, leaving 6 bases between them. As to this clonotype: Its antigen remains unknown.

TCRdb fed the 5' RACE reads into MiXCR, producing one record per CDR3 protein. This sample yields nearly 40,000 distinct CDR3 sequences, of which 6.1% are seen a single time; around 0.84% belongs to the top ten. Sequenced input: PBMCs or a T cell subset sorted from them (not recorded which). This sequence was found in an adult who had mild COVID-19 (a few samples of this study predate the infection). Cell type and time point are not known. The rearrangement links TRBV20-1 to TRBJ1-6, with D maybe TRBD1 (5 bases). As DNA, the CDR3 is TGCAGTGCTAGAGACGGGGCTAATTCACCCCTCCACTTT. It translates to CSARDGANSPLHF.